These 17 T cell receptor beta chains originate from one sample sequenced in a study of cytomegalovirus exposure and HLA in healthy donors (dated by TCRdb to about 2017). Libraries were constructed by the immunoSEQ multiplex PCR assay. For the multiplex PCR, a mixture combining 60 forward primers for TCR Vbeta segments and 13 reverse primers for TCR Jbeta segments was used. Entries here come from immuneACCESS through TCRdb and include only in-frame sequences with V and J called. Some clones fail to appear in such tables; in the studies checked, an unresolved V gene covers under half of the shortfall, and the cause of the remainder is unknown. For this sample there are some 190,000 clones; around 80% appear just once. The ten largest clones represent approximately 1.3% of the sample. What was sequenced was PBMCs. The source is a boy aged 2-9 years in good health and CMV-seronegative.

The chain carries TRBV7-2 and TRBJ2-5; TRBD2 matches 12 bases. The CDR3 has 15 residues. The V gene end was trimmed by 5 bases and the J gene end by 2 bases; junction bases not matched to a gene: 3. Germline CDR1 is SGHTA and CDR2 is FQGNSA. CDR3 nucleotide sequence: TGTGCCAGCAGCCGGACTAGCGGGGCTCAAGAGACCCAGTACTTC. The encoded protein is CASSRTSGAQETQYF.

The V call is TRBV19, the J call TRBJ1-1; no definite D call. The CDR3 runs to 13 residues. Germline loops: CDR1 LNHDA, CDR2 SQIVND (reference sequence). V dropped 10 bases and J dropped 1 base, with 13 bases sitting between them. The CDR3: CATQRDKNTEAFF. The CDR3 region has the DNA TGTGCCACCCAAAGAGACAAGAACACTGAAGCTTTCTTT.

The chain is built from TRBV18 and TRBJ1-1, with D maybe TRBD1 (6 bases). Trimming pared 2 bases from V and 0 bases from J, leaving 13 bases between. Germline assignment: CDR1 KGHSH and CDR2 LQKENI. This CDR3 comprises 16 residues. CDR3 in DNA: TGTGCCAGCTCACCAGGGGGGGGCCCCATGAACACTGAAGCTTTCTTT. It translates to CASSPGGGPMNTEAFF.

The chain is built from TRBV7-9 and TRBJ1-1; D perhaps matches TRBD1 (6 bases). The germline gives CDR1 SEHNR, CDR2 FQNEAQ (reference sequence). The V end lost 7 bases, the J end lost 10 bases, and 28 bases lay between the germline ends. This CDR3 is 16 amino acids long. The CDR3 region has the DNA TGTGCCAGCACCCGAAAATACGGGACATCCAAAGTCGGAGCTTTCTTT. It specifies CASTRKYGTSKVGAFF.

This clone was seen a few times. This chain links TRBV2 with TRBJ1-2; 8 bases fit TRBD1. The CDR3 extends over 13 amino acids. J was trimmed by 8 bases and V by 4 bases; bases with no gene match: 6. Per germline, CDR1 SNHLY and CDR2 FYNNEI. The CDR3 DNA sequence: TGTGCCAGCAGTGGGACAGGGATTAGCGGCTACACCTTC. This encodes CASSGTGISGYTF.

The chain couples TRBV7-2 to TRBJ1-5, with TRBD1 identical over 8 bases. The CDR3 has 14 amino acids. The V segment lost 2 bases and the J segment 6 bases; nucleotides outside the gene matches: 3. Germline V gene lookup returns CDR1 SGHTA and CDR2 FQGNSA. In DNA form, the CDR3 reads TGTGCCAGCAGCTTACAGGGGGCGGGTCAGCCCCAGCATTTT. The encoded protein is CASSLQGAGQPQHF. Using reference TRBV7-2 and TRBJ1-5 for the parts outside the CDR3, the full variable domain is GAGVSQSPSNKVTEKGKDVELRCDPISGHTALYWYRQSLGQGLEFLIYFQGNSAPDKSGLPSDRFSAERTGGSVSTLTIQRTQQEDSAVYLCASSLQGAGQPQHFGDGTRLSIL.

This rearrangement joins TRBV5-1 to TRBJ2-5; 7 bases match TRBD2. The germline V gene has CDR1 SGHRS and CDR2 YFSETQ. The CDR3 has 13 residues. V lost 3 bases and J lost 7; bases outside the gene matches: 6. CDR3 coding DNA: TGCGCCAGCAGCTCCTCTAGCGGCGCGACCCAGTACTTC. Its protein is CASSSSSGATQYF.

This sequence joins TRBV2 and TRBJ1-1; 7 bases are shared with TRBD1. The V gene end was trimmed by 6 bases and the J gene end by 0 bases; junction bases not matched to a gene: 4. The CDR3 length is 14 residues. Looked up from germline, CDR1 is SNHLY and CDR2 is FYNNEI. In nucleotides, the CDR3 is TGTGCCAGCAGCCCGACAGGGCTGAACACTGAAGCTTTCTTT. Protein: CASSPTGLNTEAFF.

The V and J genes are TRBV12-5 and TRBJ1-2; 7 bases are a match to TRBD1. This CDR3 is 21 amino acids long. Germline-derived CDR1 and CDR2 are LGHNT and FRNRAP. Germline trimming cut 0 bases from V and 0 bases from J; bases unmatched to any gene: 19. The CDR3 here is CASGLVLTGANDFLTNYGYTF. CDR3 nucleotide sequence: TGTGCTAGTGGTTTGGTATTAACAGGGGCAAACGACTTTTTGACTAACTATGGCTACACCTTC.

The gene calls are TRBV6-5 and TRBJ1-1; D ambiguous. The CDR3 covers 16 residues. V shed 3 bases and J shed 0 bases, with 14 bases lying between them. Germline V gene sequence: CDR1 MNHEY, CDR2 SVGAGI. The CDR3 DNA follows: TGTGCCAGCAGTTATAAACCGGGGAATGTGAACACTGAAGCTTTCTTT. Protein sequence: CASSYKPGNVNTEAFF.

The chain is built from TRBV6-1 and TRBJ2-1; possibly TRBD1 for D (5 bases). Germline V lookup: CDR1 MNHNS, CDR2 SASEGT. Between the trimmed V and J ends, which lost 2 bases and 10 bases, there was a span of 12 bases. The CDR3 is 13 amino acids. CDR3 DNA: TGTGCCAGCAGTGAAATCGAGGACACGGAGCAGTTCTTC. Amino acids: CASSEIEDTEQFF.

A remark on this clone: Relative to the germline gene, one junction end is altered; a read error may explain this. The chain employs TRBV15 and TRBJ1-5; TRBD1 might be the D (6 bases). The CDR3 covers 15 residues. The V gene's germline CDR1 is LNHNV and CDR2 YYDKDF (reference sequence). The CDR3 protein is CVTSREGDSNQPQHF. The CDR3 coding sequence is TGTGTCACCAGCAGAGAGGGGGACTCGAATCAGCCCCAGCATTTT.

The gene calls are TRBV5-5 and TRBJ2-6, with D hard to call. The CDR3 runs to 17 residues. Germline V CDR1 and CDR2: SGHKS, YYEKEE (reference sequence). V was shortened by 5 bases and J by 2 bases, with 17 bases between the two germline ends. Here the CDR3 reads CASRQLWMGTGANVLTF. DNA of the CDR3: TGTGCCAGCAGGCAACTGTGGATGGGCACTGGGGCCAACGTCCTGACTTTC.

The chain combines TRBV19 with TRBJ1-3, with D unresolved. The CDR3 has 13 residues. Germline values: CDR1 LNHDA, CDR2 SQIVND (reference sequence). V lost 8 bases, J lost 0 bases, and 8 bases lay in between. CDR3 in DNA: TGTGCCAGTTCGTCCTACTCTGGAAACACCATATATTTT. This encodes CASSSYSGNTIYF. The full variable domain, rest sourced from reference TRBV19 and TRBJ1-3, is DGGITQSPKYLFRKEGQNVTLSCEQNLNHDAMYWYRQDPGQGLRLIYYSQIVNDFQKGDIAEGYSVSREKKESFPLTVTSAQKNPTAFYLCASSSYSGNTIYFGEGSWLTVV.

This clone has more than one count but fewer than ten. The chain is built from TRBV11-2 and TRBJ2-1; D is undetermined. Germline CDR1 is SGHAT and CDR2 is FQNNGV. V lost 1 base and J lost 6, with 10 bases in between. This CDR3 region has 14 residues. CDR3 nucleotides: TGTGCCAGCAGCTTAGGAGGTCCAGCCAATGAGCAGTTCTTC. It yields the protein CASSLGGPANEQFF.

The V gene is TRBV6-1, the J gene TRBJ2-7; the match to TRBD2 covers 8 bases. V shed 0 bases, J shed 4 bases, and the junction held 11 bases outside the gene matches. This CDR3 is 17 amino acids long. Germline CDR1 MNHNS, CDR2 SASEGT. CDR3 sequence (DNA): TGTGCCAGCAGTGAAGCTAGCGGGGTAGCCGTCTTTTACGAGCAGTACGTC. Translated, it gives CASSEASGVAVFYEQYV.

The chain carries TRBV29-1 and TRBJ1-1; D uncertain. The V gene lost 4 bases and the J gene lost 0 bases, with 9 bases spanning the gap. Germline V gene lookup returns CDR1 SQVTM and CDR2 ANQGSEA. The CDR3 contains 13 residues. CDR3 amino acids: CSVGGLMNTEAFF. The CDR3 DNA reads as TGCAGCGTTGGCGGGTTAATGAACACTGAAGCTTTCTTT. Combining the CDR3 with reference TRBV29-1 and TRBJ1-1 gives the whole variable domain SAVISQKPSRDICQRGTSLTIQCQVDSQVTMMFWYRQQPGQSLTLIATANQGSEATYESGFVIDKFPISRPNLTFSTLTVSNMSPEDSSIYLCSVGGLMNTEAFFGQGTRLTVV.